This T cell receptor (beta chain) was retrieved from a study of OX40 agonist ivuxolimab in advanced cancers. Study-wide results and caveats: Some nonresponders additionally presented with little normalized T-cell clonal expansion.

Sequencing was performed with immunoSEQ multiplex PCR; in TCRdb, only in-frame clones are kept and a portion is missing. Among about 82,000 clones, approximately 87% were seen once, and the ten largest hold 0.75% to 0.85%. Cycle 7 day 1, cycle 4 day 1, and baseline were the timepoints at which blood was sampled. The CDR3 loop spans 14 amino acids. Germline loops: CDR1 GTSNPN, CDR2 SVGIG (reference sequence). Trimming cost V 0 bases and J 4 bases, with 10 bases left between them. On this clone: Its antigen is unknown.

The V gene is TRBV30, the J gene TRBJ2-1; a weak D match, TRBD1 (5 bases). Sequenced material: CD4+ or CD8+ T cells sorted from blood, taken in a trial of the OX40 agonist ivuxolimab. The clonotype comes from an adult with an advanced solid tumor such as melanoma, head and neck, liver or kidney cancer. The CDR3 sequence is CAWSVEAGYNEQFF. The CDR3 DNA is TGTGCCTGGAGTGTAGAGGCAGGGTACAATGAGCAGTTCTTC.